A selection of T cell receptor beta chains follows, all from one sample in a study of regulatory T cells in long-lasting Graves disease. TCRdb called the multiplex PCR reads again in MiXCR, with one record for every CDR3 protein. The repertoire holds 680,000 or so distinct CDR3 sequences, with approximately 15% as singletons. Separately, the same data were catalogued under a study of T cells in Graves' hyperthyroidism and ophthalmopathy.

Sequenced here: peripheral blood mononuclear cells (PBMCs), sampled at new diagnosis, from a patient treated with antithyroid drugs. These receptors all come from a woman in her 30s with Graves disease. Each CDR3 is given with its conserved first and last residue. The D gene is left open where the match is weak. Where a row states a size, it is once, few, many or the class of an expanded clone; other rows omit it.

abundance	d_gene	v_gene	len	j_gene	CDR3aa	CDR3nt
many	-	TRBV7-2	14	TRBJ2-5	CASSVQGGVETQYF	TGTGCCAGCAGCGTTCAGGGGGGGGTAGAGACCCAGTACTTC
many	TRBD1	TRBV7-9	18	TRBJ1-5	CASSEGQGPGRGNQPQHF	TGTGCCAGCAGCGAGGGACAGGGCCCGGGTCGAGGCAATCAGCCCCAGCATTTT
many	TRBD1	TRBV5-1	15	TRBJ1-1	CASSSSGQGNTEAFF	TGCGCCAGCAGCTCCTCCGGACAGGGGAACACTGAAGCTTTCTTT
many	-	TRBV3-1	12	TRBJ1-2	CASSQDRFGYTF	TGTGCCAGCAGCCAAGACAGGTTTGGCTACACCTTC
many	TRBD1	TRBV11-1	16	TRBJ1-1	CASSFAGTGSGTEAFF	TGTGCCAGCAGCTTCGCCGGGACAGGGTCGGGCACTGAAGCTTTCTTT
few	-	TRBV29-1	15	TRBJ2-5	CSVEGVGGSQETQYF	TGCAGCGTTGAAGGGGTAGGAGGGTCCCAAGAGACCCAGTACTTC
few	TRBD1	TRBV29-1	12	TRBJ2-1	CSVEQGRNEQFF	TGCAGCGTAGAACAGGGGCGGAATGAGCAGTTCTTC
few	-	TRBV7-3	16	TRBJ2-3	CASSSGASVSTDTQYF	TGTGCCAGCAGCTCGGGGGCTAGCGTTAGCACAGATACGCAGTATTTT
many	-	TRBV11-1	13	TRBJ2-3	CASSLALTDTQYF	TGTGCCAGCAGTTTAGCCCTCACAGATACGCAGTATTTT
many	-	TRBV6-1	17	TRBJ1-4	CASSATAGPGTNEKLFF	TGTGCCAGCAGTGCAACGGCGGGGCCAGGGACTAATGAAAAACTGTTTTTT
many	TRBD2	TRBV27	17	TRBJ2-3	CASASGLAGVVTDTQYF	TGTGCCAGCGCCTCAGGGCTAGCGGGAGTGGTTACAGATACGCAGTATTTT
few	-	TRBV5-1	14	TRBJ2-2	CASSGGAGNGELFF	TGCGCCAGCAGCGGGGGCGCAGGGAACGGGGAGCTGTTTTTT
-	TRBD1	TRBV7-8	13	TRBJ2-3	CASSPRTGNTQYF	TGTGCCAGCAGCCCCCGGACAGGGAATACGCAGTATTTT
many	TRBD1	TRBV27	16	TRBJ2-2	CASSLGDRGRTGELFF	TGTGCCAGCAGTTTAGGCGACAGGGGGCGGACCGGGGAGCTGTTTTTT
many	-	TRBV7-6	12	TRBJ2-2	CASSWSSGELFF	TGTGCCAGCAGCTGGAGTTCCGGGGAGCTGTTTTTT
few	-	TRBV4-1	17	TRBJ1-2	CASSQDPGRSFGYGYTF	TGCGCCAGCAGCCAAGATCCTGGCCGTAGTTTCGGCTATGGCTACACCTTC
few	TRBD2	TRBV20-1	17	TRBJ2-1	CSRSGLAGVRKSREQFF	TGCAGTCGCTCAGGACTAGCGGGAGTCCGTAAGTCACGCGAGCAGTTCTTC
few	TRBD1	TRBV6-1	17	TRBJ1-6	CASSTRTGPDINSPLHF	TGTGCCAGCAGTACCCGGACAGGCCCCGATATTAATTCACCCCTCCACTTT
few	-	TRBV18	15	TRBJ1-2	CASSPPGTDIYGYTF	TGTGCCAGCTCACCACCCGGGACGGACATCTATGGCTACACCTTC
-	-	TRBV5-1	13	TRBJ2-2	CASSLPDTGELFF	TGCGCCAGCAGCCTCCCGGACACCGGGGAGCTGTTTTTT
many	-	TRBV11-2	15	TRBJ2-1	CASSLDIGLQNEQFF	TGTGCCAGCAGCTTAGATATCGGACTGCAAAATGAGCAGTTCTTC
-	-	TRBV25-1	14	TRBJ2-3	CATRGDFRTDTQYF	TGTGCCACCAGAGGGGACTTCCGCACAGATACGCAGTATTTT
many	TRBD1	TRBV12-3/TRBV12-4	16	TRBJ2-5	CASSPGGQGNRETQYF	TGTGCCAGCAGTCCCGGGGGACAGGGGAATCGAGAGACCCAGTACTTC
many	-	TRBV28	15	TRBJ1-5	CASSLRGTNNQPQHF	TGTGCCAGCAGTTTAAGGGGAACCAACAATCAGCCCCAGCATTTT
few	-	TRBV28	16	TRBJ2-3	CASSFGGGRFGDTQYF	TGTGCCAGCAGTTTTGGGGGGGGGCGGTTCGGGGATACGCAGTATTTT
-	TRBD2	TRBV3-1	14	TRBJ2-1	CTSSQQPSGYEQFF	TGTACCAGCAGCCAACAACCTAGCGGGTATGAGCAGTTCTTC
-	-	TRBV24-1	15	TRBJ2-2	CATSPPNRFTGELFF	TGTGCCACCAGCCCGCCCAACAGGTTCACCGGGGAGCTGTTTTTT
-	TRBD2	TRBV19	15	TRBJ2-1	CASRIGTSGYNEQFF	TGTGCCAGTCGAATCGGGACTAGCGGGTACAATGAGCAGTTCTTC
-	-	TRBV20-1	16	TRBJ1-5	CSASSPPGGTRQPQHF	TGCAGTGCTAGTAGCCCCCCGGGCGGGACAAGGCAGCCCCAGCATTTT
many	TRBD1	TRBV28	16	TRBJ1-1	CASRSWTGARNTEAFF	TGTGCCAGCAGATCCTGGACAGGGGCCAGGAACACTGAAGCTTTCTTT
-	-	TRBV20-1	12	TRBJ2-1	CSARGTYNEQFF	TGCAGTGCTAGGGGGACTTACAATGAGCAGTTCTTC
few	-	TRBV7-2	14	TRBJ2-4	CASSLVLAKNIQYF	TGTGCCAGCAGCTTAGTATTAGCCAAAAACATTCAGTACTTC
few	-	TRBV27	18	TRBJ1-5	CASTSLAGGYSGNQPQHF	TGTGCCAGCACCTCTTTGGCGGGGGGCTACTCTGGCAATCAGCCCCAGCATTTT
-	TRBD1	TRBV30	15	TRBJ1-4	CAWSRPAGGNEKLFF	TGTGCCTGGAGTCGGCCTGCAGGGGGTAATGAAAAACTGTTTTTT
few	-	TRBV7-9	15	TRBJ1-1	CASSSQVIMNTEAFF	TGTGCCAGCAGCTCACAGGTGATTATGAACACTGAAGCTTTCTTT
-	-	TRBV20-1	15	TRBJ1-3	CSARDFRGAGNTIYF	TGCAGTGCTAGAGATTTCCGGGGTGCCGGAAACACCATATATTTT
many	TRBD2	TRBV12-3/TRBV12-4	16	TRBJ2-2	CASSLGGVGLGGELFF	TGTGCCAGCAGTTTGGGAGGGGTAGGGCTCGGAGGGGAGCTGTTTTTT
-	TRBD2	TRBV6-1	15	TRBJ2-5	CATGRLAGGQETQYF	TGTGCCACCGGTCGACTAGCGGGAGGACAAGAGACCCAGTACTTC
-	-	TRBV9	14	TRBJ2-5	CASSATGTQETQYF	TGTGCCAGCAGCGCTACAGGGACCCAAGAGACCCAGTACTTC
many	-	TRBV6-2/TRBV6-3	14	TRBJ1-2	CASSYEVRGGSYTF	TGTGCCAGCAGTTACGAAGTGAGGGGTGGGAGCTACACCTTC
few	-	TRBV27	14	TRBJ1-1	CASRWGAPNTEAFF	TGTGCCAGCAGGTGGGGGGCCCCGAACACTGAAGCTTTCTTT
many	TRBD1	TRBV7-9	15	TRBJ1-4	CASSPRGTGTEKLFF	TGTGCCAGCAGCCCCCGGGGGACAGGCACTGAAAAACTGTTTTTT
-	-	TRBV12-3/TRBV12-4	14	TRBJ1-5	CASSYPGTLSPQHF	TGTGCCAGCAGCTATCCCGGGACGCTTAGTCCCCAGCATTTT
many	TRBD2	TRBV24-1	14	TRBJ2-5	CATSGGGTGETQYF	TGTGCCACCTCGGGGGGAGGGACCGGGGAGACCCAGTACTTC
few	TRBD2	TRBV28	13	TRBJ2-4	CACSGRAFNIQYF	TGTGCCTGTAGCGGGAGGGCCTTTAACATTCAGTACTTC
many	TRBD1	TRBV11-2	14	TRBJ2-3	CASSLGQTIGTQYF	TGTGCCAGCAGCTTGGGACAGACAATAGGAACGCAGTATTTT
few	-	TRBV7-9	16	TRBJ2-1	CASSLDASSSYNEQFF	TGTGCCAGCAGCTTAGATGCAAGCAGCTCCTACAATGAGCAGTTCTTC
-	TRBD1	TRBV5-1	13	TRBJ2-7	CASSLTGVDEQYF	TGCGCCAGCAGCTTGACAGGGGTAGACGAGCAGTACTTC
many	-	TRBV28	15	TRBJ1-3	CASSRGGISGNTIYF	TGTGCCAGCAGTCGAGGGGGAATCTCTGGAAACACCATATATTTT
-	-	TRBV30	15	TRBJ1-5	CAWSVHRGSGQPQHF	TGTGCCTGGAGTGTACATCGAGGGTCGGGGCAGCCCCAGCATTTT
many	TRBD1	TRBV6-1	15	TRBJ2-1	CASSPGTGFRDEQFF	TGTGCCAGCAGCCCCGGGACAGGGTTTAGGGATGAGCAGTTCTTC
-	TRBD2	TRBV30	14	TRBJ2-7	CAWQPWSGDSEQYF	TGTGCCTGGCAACCGTGGAGCGGGGATAGTGAGCAGTACTTC
many	-	TRBV28	15	TRBJ2-1	CASSPRGKGYNEQFF	TGTGCCAGCAGTCCACGGGGGAAGGGGTACAATGAGCAGTTCTTC
-	-	TRBV5-1	14	TRBJ2-1	CASSPRTFGNEQFF	TGTGCCAGCAGCCCCAGGACTTTTGGCAATGAGCAGTTCTTC